A selection of T cell receptor beta chains follows, all from one sample in a study of T cells after yellow fever vaccination. MiXCR, applied by TCRdb to the 5' RACE reads, yields one record per CDR3 protein. The table lists some 350,000 distinct CDR3 sequences, 6.2% of them singletons. The sequenced sample was PBMCs, obtained 5 days after the yellow fever booster vaccination. Every receptor here comes from a man between 25 and 39 years old who received the YFV17D yellow fever vaccine. Both conserved end residues are part of each CDR3. Each record gives: CDR3 DNA, CDR3 protein, V gene, D gene, J gene, clone size. A D gene is named only where the DNA matches it firmly. Some rows mark clone size as missing; the rest say once, few, many or name a class of expanded clone.

CDR3 DNA: TGTGCCAGTAGGAGACTAGCGGGGAATGAGCAGTTCTTC
CDR3 protein: CASRRLAGNEQFF
V gene: TRBV19
D gene: TRBD2
J gene: TRBJ2-1
clone size: many

CDR3 DNA: TGCAGTGCTAGAGATCCCCTGGGTATCTATGGCTACACCTTC
CDR3 protein: CSARDPLGIYGYTF
V gene: TRBV20-1
D gene: .
J gene: TRBJ1-2
clone size: few

CDR3 DNA: TGTGCCAGCAGCTCCCCCCCTACGGGAAGCACAGATACGCAGTATTTT
CDR3 protein: CASSSPPTGSTDTQYF
V gene: TRBV7-2
D gene: .
J gene: TRBJ2-3
clone size: many

CDR3 DNA: TGTGCCAGCAGTAGACTAGGCACAGATACGCAGTATTTT
CDR3 protein: CASSRLGTDTQYF
V gene: TRBV12-3/TRBV12-4
D gene: .
J gene: TRBJ2-3
clone size: .

CDR3 DNA: TGTGCCAGCTCACCGGGACAGAATCAAGAGACCCAGTACTTC
CDR3 protein: CASSPGQNQETQYF
V gene: TRBV18
D gene: TRBD1
J gene: TRBJ2-5
clone size: .

CDR3 DNA: TGCGCCAGCAGCTTCGGTAGGGAGTACGAGCAGTACTTC
CDR3 protein: CASSFGREYEQYF
V gene: TRBV5-1
D gene: .
J gene: TRBJ2-7
clone size: many

CDR3 DNA: TGCGCCAGCAGCCAAGTGAGCGGTCGGGCAGATACGCAGTATTTT
CDR3 protein: CASSQVSGRADTQYF
V gene: TRBV4-3
D gene: .
J gene: TRBJ2-3
clone size: few

CDR3 DNA: TGTGCCAGCAGCCGATGGACTAGCGGGAGCTCCTACGAGCAGTACTTC
CDR3 protein: CASSRWTSGSSYEQYF
V gene: TRBV12-3/TRBV12-4
D gene: TRBD2
J gene: TRBJ2-7
clone size: few

CDR3 DNA: TGTGCCACCAGTGATGCGGGCGGACTAGCGGGTAATGAGCAGTTCTTC
CDR3 protein: CATSDAGGLAGNEQFF
V gene: TRBV24-1
D gene: TRBD2
J gene: TRBJ2-1
clone size: .

CDR3 DNA: TGTGCCAGCAGCTGGACCCAAAGCGGGAGCTCAGATACGCAGTATTTT
CDR3 protein: CASSWTQSGSSDTQYF
V gene: TRBV7-2
D gene: TRBD2
J gene: TRBJ2-3
clone size: .

CDR3 DNA: TGTGCCACCAGCAGAGATCGAGGGTCCTACAATGAGCAGTTCTTC
CDR3 protein: CATSRDRGSYNEQFF
V gene: TRBV15
D gene: .
J gene: TRBJ2-1
clone size: many

CDR3 DNA: TGTGCCAGCAGCCGCCCCAGCGGAAACACCATATATTTT
CDR3 protein: CASSRPSGNTIYF
V gene: TRBV25-1
D gene: .
J gene: TRBJ1-3
clone size: .

CDR3 DNA: TGTGCCAGCAGCAGCCCGGAGTTCTACGAGCAGTACTTC
CDR3 protein: CASSSPEFYEQYF
V gene: TRBV9
D gene: .
J gene: TRBJ2-7
clone size: .

CDR3 DNA: TGTGCCAGTAGTTCTGGGGGTCAGAACAATGAGCAGTTCTTC
CDR3 protein: CASSSGGQNNEQFF
V gene: TRBV19
D gene: .
J gene: TRBJ2-1
clone size: few

CDR3 DNA: TGTGCCAGCACGACCGGGACAGACCAAGAGACCCAGTACTTC
CDR3 protein: CASTTGTDQETQYF
V gene: TRBV28
D gene: TRBD1
J gene: TRBJ2-5
clone size: .

CDR3 DNA: TGCAGTGCTAGCCAGAGGACGGTCGGGGAGCTGTTTTTT
CDR3 protein: CSASQRTVGELFF
V gene: TRBV20-1
D gene: .
J gene: TRBJ2-2
clone size: few

CDR3 DNA: TGCTGTGCTAGACCCCGACTTGGGACAAGCGGGTATGAGCAGTTCTTC
CDR3 protein: CCARPRLGTSGYEQFF
V gene: TRBV20-1
D gene: .
J gene: TRBJ2-1
clone size: .

CDR3 DNA: TGTGCCAGCAGCCCTAACGGACTAGCGGGAGTCGATGAGCAGTTCTTC
CDR3 protein: CASSPNGLAGVDEQFF
V gene: TRBV7-8
D gene: TRBD2
J gene: TRBJ2-1
clone size: few

CDR3 DNA: TGTGCCAGCAGTCGGACGACAGGGCAGGGTGGTGAAGCTTTCTTT
CDR3 protein: CASSRTTGQGGEAFF
V gene: TRBV12-3/TRBV12-4
D gene: TRBD1
J gene: TRBJ1-1
clone size: few

CDR3 DNA: TGTGCCAGCAATCCACGGGGACTAGCGGGAGGAAATGAGCAGTTCTTC
CDR3 protein: CASNPRGLAGGNEQFF
V gene: TRBV12-3/TRBV12-4
D gene: TRBD2
J gene: TRBJ2-1
clone size: few

CDR3 DNA: TGCAGTGCTACCACAGGGGGCCTCACAGATACGCAGTATTTT
CDR3 protein: CSATTGGLTDTQYF
V gene: TRBV20-1
D gene: TRBD1
J gene: TRBJ2-3
clone size: many

CDR3 DNA: TGTGCCAGCAGTTACTCGGTGGGAGCGCCGGGAGATACGCAGTATTTT
CDR3 protein: CASSYSVGAPGDTQYF
V gene: TRBV6-5
D gene: .
J gene: TRBJ2-3
clone size: .

CDR3 DNA: TGCGCCAGCAGCTTAGGGGAGAGTAGGTCCTACAATGAGCAGTTCTTC
CDR3 protein: CASSLGESRSYNEQFF
V gene: TRBV5-1
D gene: .
J gene: TRBJ2-1
clone size: .

CDR3 DNA: TGCAGTGCTAGGAGCGGGCTAGCGTCCTACGAGCAGTACTTC
CDR3 protein: CSARSGLASYEQYF
V gene: TRBV20-1
D gene: .
J gene: TRBJ2-7
clone size: .

CDR3 DNA: TGTGCCAGCAGTGGTGGGGCGGGACCGAGGTTAGATACGCAGTATTTT
CDR3 protein: CASSGGAGPRLDTQYF
V gene: TRBV7-2
D gene: .
J gene: TRBJ2-3
clone size: few

CDR3 DNA: TGCAGTGCCACTGACGGGAACACCGGGGAGCTGTTTTTT
CDR3 protein: CSATDGNTGELFF
V gene: TRBV20-1
D gene: .
J gene: TRBJ2-2
clone size: .

CDR3 DNA: TGCAGTGCTCGAGGGGGACTAGCGGGAGGTATTCAAGAGACCCAGTACTTC
CDR3 protein: CSARGGLAGGIQETQYF
V gene: TRBV20-1
D gene: TRBD2
J gene: TRBJ2-5
clone size: few

CDR3 DNA: TGCAGTGCCCCCCGGGGGCTTTCCCTGACCTACGAGCAGTACTTC
CDR3 protein: CSAPRGLSLTYEQYF
V gene: TRBV20-1
D gene: .
J gene: TRBJ2-7
clone size: few

CDR3 DNA: TGTGCCAGCAGTTACTCGATGAACAGGCCTTCCGGGCAGTACTTC
CDR3 protein: CASSYSMNRPSGQYF
V gene: TRBV6-5
D gene: .
J gene: TRBJ2-7
clone size: many

CDR3 DNA: TGTGCCAGCAGCAAAGGAAGTAATACGCAGTATTTT
CDR3 protein: CASSKGSNTQYF
V gene: TRBV21-1
D gene: .
J gene: TRBJ2-3
clone size: many

CDR3 DNA: TGTGCCACCAGTCCGGGAGAGGATACGCAGTATTTT
CDR3 protein: CATSPGEDTQYF
V gene: TRBV24-1
D gene: .
J gene: TRBJ2-3
clone size: .

CDR3 DNA: TGTGCCAGTATGGATTGGGGGCCCTCTGGAAACACCATATATTTT
CDR3 protein: CASMDWGPSGNTIYF
V gene: TRBV19
D gene: .
J gene: TRBJ1-3
clone size: few